This T cell receptor beta chain derives from a study of lymphopenia after photon versus proton radiotherapy. Study-level results: In patients who died, overall survival fell as post-nadir TCR diversity dropped more. Authors raise, but do not show, better survival with proton therapy. Oligoclonal CD8+ Temra expansion after nadir drove photon patients' diversity drop. Relative stability marked proton patients; photon patients lost diversity and naive cells.

Method: immunoSEQ multiplex PCR; TCRdb's copy keeps in-frame clones and lacks some. The table lists under 75,000 clones, around 90% of them singletons. Turning to this clone: Its antigen is as yet unknown.

This TCR derives from a woman between 40 and 55 years old with cholangiocarcinoma. The specimen comprised peripheral blood, sampled from a patient treated with photon-based radiotherapy.

CDR3 sequence: CASSADYLIYEQYF. As DNA, the CDR3 is TGTGCCAGCAGCGCGGACTACCTAATCTACGAGCAGTACTTC. The V gene is TRBV2, the J gene TRBJ2-7, with TRBD2 as a possible D gene (6 bases). This CDR3 has 14 residues. V was pared by 6 bases and J by 3 bases, with 15 bases between. CDR1 and CDR2 (germline): SNHLY, FYNNEI.